This T cell receptor (beta chain) came from a study of T-cell reconstitution after alpha-beta-depleted transplantation in children. Study observations and caveats: Surviving recipient T cells and thymic progenitors produced the high day-60 TCRbeta diversity seen in some patients.

Trimming took 5 bases from V and 2 from J, leaving 19 bases between them. This CDR3 is built from 16 residues. Germline V gives CDR1 SGHRS, CDR2 YFSETQ. The library targeted TCRbeta and was prepared with unique molecular identifiers. TCRdb re-derived calls from the PCR reads in MiXCR, one entry per CDR3 protein. The sample holds about a million distinct CDR3 sequences, roughly 29% seen once. Concerning this clonotype: Its antigen is unknown.

Specimen: PBMCs, mostly from graft donor cells, collected 360 days after TCRalphabeta/CD19-depleted stem cell transplant. The chain combines TRBV5-1 with TRBJ2-5; D is perhaps TRBD1 or TRBD2 (6 bases each). The TCR originated in a boy less than two years old who had a stem cell transplant for SCID, so the T cells may come from the graft donor. The CDR3 region is CASRGRGGGAQETQYF. The DNA for the CDR3 is TGCGCCAGCAGGGGGCGAGGAGGGGGAGCGCAAGAGACCCAGTACTTC.